Listed below are T cell receptor beta chains from one sample, sequenced in a study of cytomegalovirus exposure and HLA in healthy donors. Profiling relied on immunoSEQ multiplex PCR, and the TCRdb table lists in-frame clones only, not all of them. The repertoire table contains under 90,000 clones. The sample consisted of PBMCs. The receptor set was obtained from a man aged 50 or older in good health and CMV-seropositive. CDR3s include the opening cysteine and the closing phenylalanine or tryptophan. Each record gives: V gene, J gene, D gene, CDR3 length, CDR3 DNA, CDR3 protein. D genes are given only for firm matches.

>TRBV7-9|TRBJ2-7|TRBD2|15
TGTGCCAGCAGCTTAACTAGCGGGAGTATCGACGAGCAGTACTTC
CASSLTSGSIDEQYF
>TRBV7-8|TRBJ2-5|NA|13
TGTGCCAGCAGCCCAGGGCGTAGGGAGGCCCAGTACTTC
CASSPGRREAQYF
>TRBV7-3|TRBJ2-5|TRBD2|17
TGTGCCAGCAGCTTAAGGATTCGGCCCCCGGGGGGAGAGACCCAGTACTTC
CASSLRIRPPGGETQYF
>TRBV7-2|TRBJ1-1|TRBD1|15
TGTGCCAGCAGCTCGGACAGGGGGCGAAACACTGAAGCTTTCTTT
CASSSDRGRNTEAFF
>TRBV5-4|TRBJ2-2|TRBD1|17
TGTGCCAGCAGCTTGGTGGCTGGGACAGGGGGTACCGGGGAGCTGTTTTTT
CASSLVAGTGGTGELFF
>TRBV7-2|TRBJ1-2|NA|13
TGTGCCAGCAGCTTTGGCGGAAACTATGGCTACACCTTC
CASSFGGNYGYTF
>TRBV27|TRBJ1-5|NA|14
TGTGCCAGCAGTTTAATCAGGGATCGACAGCCCCAGCATTTT
CASSLIRDRQPQHF
>TRBV6-5|TRBJ1-2|NA|14
TGTGCCAGCAGTTACTCCACGGAGGGGTATGGCTACACCTTC
CASSYSTEGYGYTF
>TRBV6-5|TRBJ2-3|NA|14
TGTGCCAGCAGTTACTCTTACAGGGATTATACGCAGTATTTT
CASSYSYRDYTQYF
>TRBV11-2|TRBJ1-4|TRBD1|15
TGTGCCAGCAGCCAGGGACAGGGCACTAATGAAAAACTGTTTTTT
CASSQGQGTNEKLFF
>TRBV9|TRBJ2-5|TRBD2|16
TGTGCCAGCAGCGTAGCGGGTAGCGGGAGAGGAGAGACCCAGTACTTC
CASSVAGSGRGETQYF
>TRBV18|TRBJ2-2|TRBD1|15
TGTGCCAGCTCACCACCAGGACAGGGATCCGGGGAGCTGTTTTTT
CASSPPGQGSGELFF
>TRBV19|TRBJ1-1|NA|11
TGTGCCAGTCTCGGCCGACTTGAAGCTTTCTTT
CASLGRLEAFF
>TRBV29-1|TRBJ2-1|TRBD2|17
TGCAGCGTTGACGGGACTAGCGGTTCCCGAAACTACAATGAGCAGTTCTTC
CSVDGTSGSRNYNEQFF
>TRBV5-5|TRBJ1-1|NA|15
TGTGCCAGCAGCTTGCGTCTGACAGGGAACACTGAAGCTTTCTTT
CASSLRLTGNTEAFF
>TRBV4-2|TRBJ2-1|TRBD1|16
TGTGCCAGCAGCCAAGGAAGTGGACAGGGGGCTAATGAGCAGTTCTTC
CASSQGSGQGANEQFF
>TRBV19|TRBJ1-1|TRBD1|16
TGTGCCAGTAGTAACGACAGGGGATGGGTGAACACTGAAGCTTTCTTT
CASSNDRGWVNTEAFF
>TRBV5-4|TRBJ1-4|TRBD1|14
TGTGCCAGCAGCTTGGCAGGGGGCACTGAAAAACTGTTTTTT
CASSLAGGTEKLFF
>TRBV6-5|TRBJ2-1|NA|15
TGTGCCAGCAGTTCGGGCGGGAAGATCTACAATGAGCAGTTCTTC
CASSSGGKIYNEQFF
>TRBV4-3|TRBJ1-1|NA|14
TGCGCCAGCAGCCAAGACGCGGGGCTCGGTGAAGCTTTCTTT
CASSQDAGLGEAFF
>TRBV5-1|TRBJ1-2|TRBD1|13
TGCGCCAGCAGACAGGGGGCGGTCGGGGGCTACACCTTC
CASRQGAVGGYTF
>TRBV11-2|TRBJ2-1|NA|14
TGTGCCAGCAGCTTAGATATAACTAGCAATGAGCAGTTCTTC
CASSLDITSNEQFF
>TRBV11-3|TRBJ2-5|TRBD1|14
TGTGCCAGCAGCACGGCAGGGGGCATGGAGACCCAGTACTTC
CASSTAGGMETQYF
>TRBV6-5|TRBJ1-3|TRBD1|14
TGTGCCAGCAGCCCGGGACAGAGTGGAAACACCATATATTTT
CASSPGQSGNTIYF
>TRBV9|TRBJ2-1|NA|11
TGTGCCAGCAGCGTGGGCCCTGAGCAGTTCTTC
CASSVGPEQFF
>TRBV21-1|TRBJ2-5|NA|14
TGTGCCAGCAGCAGGAGGGGAGTCGCAGAGACCCAGTACTTC
CASSRRGVAETQYF
>TRBV5-8|TRBJ2-7|TRBD1|14
TGTGCCAGCAGCATGGGACAGGGAACCTACGAGCAGTACTTC
CASSMGQGTYEQYF
>TRBV11-3|TRBJ2-5|TRBD1|15
TGTGCCAGCAGCTTCCTACAGGGGTACCAAGAGACCCAGTACTTC
CASSFLQGYQETQYF
>TRBV9|TRBJ2-3|NA|15
TGTGCCAGCAGCCCCAACCTAGTGAGCACAGATACGCAGTATTTT
CASSPNLVSTDTQYF
>TRBV18|TRBJ2-7|NA|17
TGTGCCAGCTCCCGCGATAGGGCGAGAGAGGGTTTGGGCGAGCAGTACTTC
CASSRDRAREGLGEQYF
>TRBV9|TRBJ2-5|NA|12
TGTGCCAGCAGCGTAGCGGAGGAGACCCAGTACTTC
CASSVAEETQYF
>TRBV5-1|TRBJ2-1|NA|15
TGCGCCAGCAGCTTGACGAGCGGATTAGGCAATGAGCAGTTCTTC
CASSLTSGLGNEQFF
>TRBV27|TRBJ1-1|NA|13
TGTGCCACCCTGAACAGGGCCGGGACTGAAGCTTTCTTT
CATLNRAGTEAFF
>TRBV18|TRBJ1-5|NA|15
TGTGCCAGCTCACCAGGCCACTTGGAGGGGCAGCCCCAGCATTTT
CASSPGHLEGQPQHF
>TRBV19|TRBJ2-5|TRBD1|13
TGTGCCAGTAGTATGTCAGGGGGAGAGACCCAGTACTTC
CASSMSGGETQYF
>TRBV7-2|TRBJ2-1|TRBD2|15
TGTGCCAGCAGCTTACTGACGGGAGGGCGATATGAGCAGTTCTTC
CASSLLTGGRYEQFF
>TRBV5-4|TRBJ2-7|TRBD2|13
TGTGCCAGCAGCCAGCCGACTAGCCACGAGCAGTACTTC
CASSQPTSHEQYF
>TRBV5-1|TRBJ2-5|TRBD1|16
TGCGCCAGCAGGACCGGGACAGGTCTGGGGGAGGAGACCCAGTACTTC
CASRTGTGLGEETQYF
>TRBV25-1|TRBJ2-2|NA|13
TGTGCCAGCAGTAGACAGAACACCGGGGAGCTGTTTTTT
CASSRQNTGELFF
>TRBV5-1|TRBJ1-1|NA|12
TGCGCCAGCAGCTTGGTGGGAGATGAAGCTTTCTTT
CASSLVGDEAFF